The rows below give T cell receptor beta chains drawn from one sample of a study of OX40 agonist ivuxolimab in advanced cancers. The repertoire was sequenced with immunoSEQ multiplex PCR; TCRdb's copy has only in-frame clones and lacks some. This sample carries 30,000 to 45,000 clones, 65% to 85% of them seen once, and the ten largest clones take roughly 10%. Sequenced material: CD4+ or CD8+ T cells sorted from blood, taken in a trial of the OX40 agonist ivuxolimab. The receptors derive from an adult with an advanced solid tumor such as melanoma, head and neck, liver or kidney cancer. The CDR3 runs from the conserved cysteine through the conserved F or W. D genes are given only for firm matches. Clone size, where shown, is once, few, many, or a class for clones that have expanded.

D | J | V | size | DNA | CDR3
- | TRBJ1-1 | TRBV7-9 | few | TGTGCCAGCAGCTTAGGGGGAGGAAACACTGAAGCTTTCTTT | CASSLGGGNTEAFF
- | TRBJ1-2 | TRBV5-1 | - | TGCGCCAGCAGCTTGGCCGGGTATGGGGATGGCTACACCTTC | CASSLAGYGDGYTF
TRBD1 | TRBJ1-1 | TRBV6-1 | - | TGTGCCAGCAGTGCTTCAGGGGGAACGCTGAACACTGAAGCTTTCTTT | CASSASGGTLNTEAFF
TRBD1 | TRBJ2-7 | TRBV2 | - | TGTGCCAGCAGAGGATTAAGGGACAGCTACGAGCAGTACTTC | CASRGLRDSYEQYF
- | TRBJ1-1 | TRBV5-1 | - | TGCGCCAGCAGCTTGGCGGGCAGATCAGACACTGAAGCTTTCTTT | CASSLAGRSDTEAFF
TRBD1 | TRBJ2-3 | TRBV28 | - | TGTGCCAGCAGGATGGGACAGGGTAAGGGGGATACGCAGTATTTT | CASRMGQGKGDTQYF
- | TRBJ2-1 | TRBV29-1 | few | TGCAGCGTTCCTACAGGTTCCCTCTACAATGAGCAGTTCTTC | CSVPTGSLYNEQFF
- | TRBJ1-1 | TRBV7-9 | few | TGTGCCAGCAGCTTTGGGATGAACACTGAAGCTTTCTTT | CASSFGMNTEAFF
- | TRBJ1-2 | TRBV28 | - | TGTGCCAGCAGTTTAGCTGGGCAGATCTATGGCTACACCTTC | CASSLAGQIYGYTF
- | TRBJ2-3 | TRBV28 | - | TGTGCCAGCACCAGGGGAGGAGCCATAGGGGCAGATACGCAGTATTTT | CASTRGGAIGADTQYF
TRBD1 | TRBJ2-7 | TRBV4-2 | once | TGTGCCAGCAGCCCCTCCGGGACAGGGTCTATCCACGAGCAGTACTTC | CASSPSGTGSIHEQYF
- | TRBJ2-7 | TRBV7-7 | once | TGTGCCAGCAGCTTGAACAGGCTCTCCTACGAGCAGTACTTC | CASSLNRLSYEQYF
- | TRBJ2-7 | TRBV2 | - | TGTGCCAGCAGTGACTATCTAGACGAGCAGTACTTC | CASSDYLDEQYF
- | TRBJ1-1 | TRBV30 | few | TGTGCCTGGAAGGGCAGGGTGGACACTGAAGCTTTCTTT | CAWKGRVDTEAFF
TRBD1 | TRBJ1-6 | TRBV4-2 | - | TGTGCCAGCAGCCAAGGGACAGGGCATTCACCCCTCCACTTT | CASSQGTGHSPLHF
- | TRBJ1-1 | TRBV6-5 | - | TGTGCCAGTAACGATTGGGGGGAAGGCCCTGAAGCTTTCTTT | CASNDWGEGPEAFF
TRBD1 | TRBJ1-2 | TRBV18 | - | TGTGCCAGCTCACAAGGACAGGGGGGTAACTATGGCTACACCTTC | CASSQGQGGNYGYTF
TRBD1 | TRBJ2-5 | TRBV9 | - | TGTGCCAGCAGCGTGGGACAGGGAAAGACCCAGTACTTC | CASSVGQGKTQYF
TRBD1 | TRBJ1-2 | TRBV30 | - | TGTGCCTGGAGTGGGGGACAGGGGAACTATGGCTACACCTTC | CAWSGGQGNYGYTF
- | TRBJ1-5 | TRBV10-2 | - | TGCGCCAGCAGGAGGACAGATAGCAATCAGCCCCAGCATTTT | CASRRTDSNQPQHF
- | TRBJ1-2 | TRBV5-1 | - | TGCGCCAGCAGCTGGGGGACGGCGTCCTTGAACTATGGCTACACCTTC | CASSWGTASLNYGYTF
- | TRBJ1-5 | TRBV10-3 | - | TGTGCCATCAGTGAGAAAGCGTGGGCTGGGCAGCCCCAGCATTTT | CAISEKAWAGQPQHF
TRBD1 | TRBJ2-7 | TRBV27 | - | TGTGCCAGCAGTTTAATAGAGGGGGCGTTGTACGAGCAGTACTTC | CASSLIEGALYEQYF
- | TRBJ1-1 | TRBV7-9 | few | TGTGCCAGCAGCTTAGGACTGGATGAAGCTTTCTTT | CASSLGLDEAFF
TRBD1 | TRBJ1-3 | TRBV7-7 | - | TGTGCCAGCAGCCCCGGGACAGGAGGGGGAAACACCATATATTTT | CASSPGTGGGNTIYF